A selection of T cell receptor beta chains follows, all from one sample in a study of T cell responses to AZD1222 COVID-19 vaccine. TCRdb's table, derived via immunoSEQ multiplex PCR, lists solely in-frame clones and lacks some. The sample records 60,000 to 75,000 clones, 80% to 90% being singletons. Sequenced material: peripheral blood, taken on day 0 of AZD1222 vaccination. These TCRs come from an adult in good health. The CDR3 runs from the conserved cysteine through the conserved F or W. A D gene is named only where the DNA matches it firmly. Expanded clones get a size class; other rows say once, few or many, or leave the size out.

size,J,D,V,DNA,CDR3
.,TRBJ2-4,.,TRBV6-2/TRBV6-3,TGTGCCAGCAGTTACTCGAAGGGAGCGCCACCCCCCCTCAACATTCAGTACTTC,CASSYSKGAPPPLNIQYF
.,TRBJ1-2,TRBD1,TRBV19,TGTGCCAGTAGCAGGGGGGCTAACTATGGCTACACCTTC,CASSRGANYGYTF
.,TRBJ1-1,.,TRBV5-1,TGCGCCAGCAGCTTTGAGGGGTACAGTGAAGCTTTCTTT,CASSFEGYSEAFF
.,TRBJ1-2,TRBD1,TRBV6-1,TGTGCCAGCAGTGGGGGGGACAGGTCCGCATCTAACTATGGCTACACCTTC,CASSGGDRSASNYGYTF
few,TRBJ1-2,.,TRBV12-3/TRBV12-4,TGTGCCAGCAGCTACAGGGATCACTATGGCTACACCTTC,CASSYRDHYGYTF
.,TRBJ1-1,.,TRBV5-6,TGTGCCAGCACCCGGGGCGGCAGCCTGAACACTGAAGCTTTCTTT,CASTRGGSLNTEAFF
once,TRBJ1-4,TRBD1,TRBV5-1,TGCGCCAGCAGCTTAGGACAGGGTAATGAAAAACTGTTTTTT,CASSLGQGNEKLFF
.,TRBJ1-2,.,TRBV5-1,TGCGCCAGCAGCTTGACAGCTAACTATGGCTACACCTTC,CASSLTANYGYTF
.,TRBJ1-4,TRBD1,TRBV7-8,TGTGCCAGCAGCACCCGACAGGGGACTAATGAAAAACTGTTTTTT,CASSTRQGTNEKLFF
.,TRBJ1-2,TRBD1,TRBV2,TGTGCCAGCAATATGGACAGGGTGGGAGGCTACACCTTC,CASNMDRVGGYTF
.,TRBJ1-1,.,TRBV12-3/TRBV12-4,TGTGCCAGCAGCGGGGATCTCTACACTGAAGCTTTCTTT,CASSGDLYTEAFF
.,TRBJ1-2,.,TRBV30,TGTGCCTGGAGTCCCACGACATGGGGCTACACCTTC,CAWSPTTWGYTF
.,TRBJ1-2,TRBD1,TRBV2,TGTGCCAGCAGATTCGGGACAGACCTTAACTATGGCTACACCTTC,CASRFGTDLNYGYTF
.,TRBJ1-4,TRBD1,TRBV12-5,TGTGCTAGTGGTGTCGGACAGGGGCGCGGTGAAAAACTGTTTTTT,CASGVGQGRGEKLFF
.,TRBJ2-3,TRBD1,TRBV27,TGTGCCAGCAGTTTATTGGGGCAGGGGGCGGGCGATACGCAGTATTTT,CASSLLGQGAGDTQYF
.,TRBJ2-1,.,TRBV11-2,TGTGCCAGCAGCCCTAGGGGGGCTAGCGGTACGTATTACAATGAGCAGTTCTTC,CASSPRGASGTYYNEQFF
once,TRBJ1-5,.,TRBV6-2/TRBV6-3,TGTGCCAGCAGTCCACAAGTAGGAGGTACGGGGCCCCAGCATTTT,CASSPQVGGTGPQHF
.,TRBJ1-3,TRBD1,TRBV2,TGTGCCAGCAGTGAAGGGACAGGTTCGGGTTCTGGAAACACCATATATTTT,CASSEGTGSGSGNTIYF
once,TRBJ1-4,.,TRBV5-1,TGCGCCAGCAGCGAGGGGGGGCCAACTAATGAAAAACTGTTTTTT,CASSEGGPTNEKLFF
few,TRBJ1-4,TRBD1,TRBV2,TGTGCCAGCAGCCCAGGGGGGATTAATGAAAAACTGTTTTTT,CASSPGGINEKLFF
.,TRBJ2-1,.,TRBV6-5,TGTGCCAGCAATCAGGGGTCCTCCTACAATGAGCAGTTCTTC,CASNQGSSYNEQFF
.,TRBJ1-2,.,TRBV12-3/TRBV12-4,TGTGCCAGCAGGATACCGATGGGTGGCTACACCTTC,CASRIPMGGYTF
.,TRBJ1-1,.,TRBV12-5,TGTGCTAGTGCCCCAGTCGGGGATCGGACTGAAGCTTTCTTT,CASAPVGDRTEAFF
.,TRBJ2-3,TRBD2,TRBV7-7,TGTGCCAGCAGCGCGACGTTCGCGGGGGGCACAGATACGCAGTATTTT,CASSATFAGGTDTQYF
.,TRBJ2-2,.,TRBV10-3,TGTGCCATCAGTGAGGTGGACGCCGGGGAGCTGTTTTTT,CAISEVDAGELFF
.,TRBJ2-5,TRBD1,TRBV5-1,TGCGCCAGCAGCTTGGGACAGGGGGCGGGAGAGACCCAGTACTTC,CASSLGQGAGETQYF
.,TRBJ2-2,.,TRBV2,TGTGCCAGCAGTCCGCGTCGAGGCACCGGGGAGCTGTTTTTT,CASSPRRGTGELFF
.,TRBJ2-3,TRBD2,TRBV27,TGTGCCAGCAGTTTACAGCGGGGGGGGGCAGATACGCAGTATTTT,CASSLQRGGADTQYF
.,TRBJ2-6,.,TRBV7-8,TGTGCCATTGGGATGTCTGGGGCCAACGTCCTGACTTTC,CAIGMSGANVLTF
.,TRBJ2-2,TRBD1,TRBV6-5,TGTGCCAGCTCCACCGGGACAGTCAACACCGGGGAGCTGTTTTTT,CASSTGTVNTGELFF
.,TRBJ1-6,TRBD1,TRBV5-4,TGTGCCAGCAGCTTGGGAGGGGGACAGAATTCACCCCTCCACTTT,CASSLGGGQNSPLHF
.,TRBJ1-5,.,TRBV19,TGTGCCAGTAGTATCAGACAGGCCAAGAGCAATCAGCCCCAGCATTTT,CASSIRQAKSNQPQHF
.,TRBJ2-1,.,TRBV10-1,TGCGCCAGCAGTGAGTCGGGGGCAGGACGGCAGTTCTTC,CASSESGAGRQFF
.,TRBJ1-1,TRBD1,TRBV5-1,TGCGCCAGCAGCTTGGTATTTGGGACAGGGACGGGGACTGAAGCTTTCTTT,CASSLVFGTGTGTEAFF
.,TRBJ1-1,.,TRBV29-1,TGCAGCGTTGTACGCCCCGACCAGTTTTCGTCCACTGAAGCTTTCTTT,CSVVRPDQFSSTEAFF
.,TRBJ2-7,TRBD2,TRBV6-1,TGTGCCAGCAGTGACCCGCGAGGAGCCAGCGGGGGGTACGAGCAGTACTTC,CASSDPRGASGGYEQYF
.,TRBJ2-5,.,TRBV10-3,TGTGCCATCAGTGAGAGGGCAGGGCAAGAGACCCAGTACTTC,CAISERAGQETQYF
.,TRBJ2-3,.,TRBV5-1,TGCGCCAGCAGCTCCCATCCCGGGGCCTACCTAGATACGCAGTATTTT,CASSSHPGAYLDTQYF
.,TRBJ1-3,.,TRBV12-3/TRBV12-4,TGTGCCAGTGGCAGAAACTCCGGAAACACCATATATTTT,CASGRNSGNTIYF
.,TRBJ2-1,TRBD2,TRBV3-1/TRBV3-2,TGTGCCAGCAGCCATTCCGGGACTAGCGGGGGTTATGAGCAGTTCTTC,CASSHSGTSGGYEQFF
.,TRBJ1-1,.,TRBV10-3,TGTGCCAGCAAGGGGCTGTTGACTGAAGCTTTCTTT,CASKGLLTEAFF
.,TRBJ1-5,.,TRBV7-8,TGTGCCAGCAGCCCCCAACTTAATCAGCCCCAGCATTTT,CASSPQLNQPQHF
.,TRBJ2-7,.,TRBV10-2,TGCGCCAGCAGCGAGGGGACCGGCTCCTACGAGCAGTACTTC,CASSEGTGSYEQYF
.,TRBJ2-7,.,TRBV28,TGTGCCAGCATCCCCCAGATGTTTGGGACCTACGAGCAGTACTTC,CASIPQMFGTYEQYF
.,TRBJ1-5,.,TRBV12-5,TGTGCTAGTGGTTTGGCTCAGAGCAATCAGCCCCAGCATTTT,CASGLAQSNQPQHF
once,TRBJ2-5,.,TRBV9,TGTGCCAGCAGCGTAGGAGGGACTTTCCAAGAGACCCAGTACTTC,CASSVGGTFQETQYF
.,TRBJ1-1,.,TRBV4-2,TGTGCCAGCAGCCAATCGGGTAACATGAACACTGAAGCTTTCTTT,CASSQSGNMNTEAFF
.,TRBJ2-2,.,TRBV9,TGTGCCAGCATGCCCCCGGACACCGGGGAGCTGTTTTTT,CASMPPDTGELFF
.,TRBJ2-2,TRBD2,TRBV5-8,TGTGCCAGCAGCTTAGGCCTAGCGGGAGCAAACGGGGAGCTGTTTTTT,CASSLGLAGANGELFF
.,TRBJ1-1,.,TRBV7-3,TGTGCCAGCAGCTGGGGACACTCGAACACTGAAGCTTTCTTT,CASSWGHSNTEAFF
.,TRBJ2-1,TRBD2,TRBV3-1/TRBV3-2,TGTGCCAGCAGTCGTAAGACTAGCCTCAGCTCCTACAATGAGCAGTTCTTC,CASSRKTSLSSYNEQFF
.,TRBJ2-7,.,TRBV5-1,TGCGCCAGCAGCTCTCTGTCGGGAGCCTCCTACGAGCAGTACTTC,CASSSLSGASYEQYF